The entry that follows covers one T cell receptor (beta chain) sequence. Antigen unknown. Germline CDR1 is SNHLY and CDR2 is FYNNEI. V shed 7 bases and J shed 1 base, with 13 bases lying between them. CDR3 length equals 14 residues. Isolated RNA was reverse transcribed in full, so expressed TCRB transcripts were sequenced. TCRdb's copy holds only in-frame clones and misses some; the assay was immunoSEQ multiplex PCR. In the table there are about 370,000 clones, 9.5% to 10% of which are singletons. Markers CD45RO/CCR7/CD25/CD127/CD95/CD27 served to sort CD4+ naive, central memory, regulatory and stem cell-like memory cells. The sample comes from a study of beta chain features in type 1 diabetes. Study in general: No age, gender or cell yield differences were seen between patients and healthy donors.

Study-level results: Equally in patients and controls, PCR might preferentially amplify shorter templates. Patients with Type 1 diabetes showed moderately but significantly shorter TCRB CDR3s in all four CD4+ subsets.

This chain connects TRBV2 to TRBJ2-5; D ambiguous. The clonotype was recovered from a man between 25 and 39 years old with type 1 diabetes. Sequenced sample: central memory CD4+ T cells from blood. The CDR3 nucleotides read TGTGCCAGCAACTTTTTGGGGATCCAAGAGACCCAGTACTTC. Protein product: CASNFLGIQETQYF.